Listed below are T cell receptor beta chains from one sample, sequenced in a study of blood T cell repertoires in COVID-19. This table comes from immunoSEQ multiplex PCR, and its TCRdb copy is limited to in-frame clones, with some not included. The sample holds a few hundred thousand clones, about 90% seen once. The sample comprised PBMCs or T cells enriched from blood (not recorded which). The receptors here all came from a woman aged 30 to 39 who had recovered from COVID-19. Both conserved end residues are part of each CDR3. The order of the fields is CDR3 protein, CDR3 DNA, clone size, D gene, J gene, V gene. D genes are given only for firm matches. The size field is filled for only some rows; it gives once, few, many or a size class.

cdr3_aa: CASSVVSGSTDTQYF
cdr3_nt: TGTGCCAGCAGCGTAGTTAGCGGGAGCACAGATACGCAGTATTTT
clone_size: -
d_call: TRBD2
j_call: TRBJ2-3
v_call: TRBV9

cdr3_aa: CASSYLRGNQPQHF
cdr3_nt: TGTGCCAGCAGTTACTTAAGGGGGAATCAGCCCCAGCATTTT
clone_size: -
d_call: -
j_call: TRBJ1-5
v_call: TRBV6-2/TRBV6-3

cdr3_aa: CASSLSSYITQETQYF
cdr3_nt: TGTGCCAGCAGCTTGAGTAGCTATATTACTCAAGAGACCCAGTACTTC
clone_size: -
d_call: -
j_call: TRBJ2-5
v_call: TRBV11-2

cdr3_aa: CASRNRGIEEKLFF
cdr3_nt: TGTGCCAGTAGAAACAGGGGAATAGAGGAAAAACTGTTTTTT
clone_size: -
d_call: TRBD1
j_call: TRBJ1-4
v_call: TRBV19

cdr3_aa: CSAQGAAGQPQHF
cdr3_nt: TGCAGCGCCCAGGGGGCAGCCGGTCAGCCCCAGCATTTT
clone_size: few
d_call: TRBD1
j_call: TRBJ1-5
v_call: TRBV29-1

cdr3_aa: CASSLVSSGGAYEQYF
cdr3_nt: TGTGCCAGCAGCTTGGTGTCTAGCGGGGGGGCCTACGAGCAGTACTTC
clone_size: -
d_call: TRBD2
j_call: TRBJ2-7
v_call: TRBV5-4

cdr3_aa: CASSKRTRPRETQYF
cdr3_nt: TGTGCCAGCAGCAAAAGGACAAGGCCCCGGGAGACCCAGTACTTC
clone_size: -
d_call: -
j_call: TRBJ2-5
v_call: TRBV21-1

cdr3_aa: CAWSVSRAREKLFF
cdr3_nt: TGTGCCTGGAGTGTATCCAGGGCCAGAGAAAAACTGTTTTTT
clone_size: -
d_call: -
j_call: TRBJ1-4
v_call: TRBV30

cdr3_aa: CASSLDRGRGGYTF
cdr3_nt: TGTGCCAGCAGCCTGGACAGGGGGCGAGGTGGCTACACCTTC
clone_size: -
d_call: TRBD1
j_call: TRBJ1-2
v_call: TRBV11-2

cdr3_aa: CASSQLRYGPQHF
cdr3_nt: TGTGCCAGCAGCCAGCTGCGTTACGGGCCCCAGCATTTT
clone_size: once
d_call: -
j_call: TRBJ1-5
v_call: TRBV3-1/TRBV3-2

cdr3_aa: CASSPGQGGWYTEAFF
cdr3_nt: TGTGCCAGCAGTCCGGGACAGGGGGGTTGGTACACTGAAGCTTTCTTT
clone_size: -
d_call: TRBD1
j_call: TRBJ1-1
v_call: TRBV2

cdr3_aa: CASSVSGHPSRGDYGYTF
cdr3_nt: TGTGCCAGCAGCGTCTCCGGCCACCCCAGTAGGGGCGACTATGGCTACACCTTC
clone_size: few
d_call: -
j_call: TRBJ1-2
v_call: TRBV25-1

cdr3_aa: CASSQDPGFSVYTF
cdr3_nt: TGTGCCAGCAGCCAAGATCCTGGATTCAGCGTCTACACCTTC
clone_size: -
d_call: -
j_call: TRBJ1-2
v_call: TRBV3-1/TRBV3-2

cdr3_aa: CASSRGRQGGMNTEAFF
cdr3_nt: TGCGCCAGCAGCAGGGGACGTCAGGGGGGCATGAACACTGAAGCTTTCTTT
clone_size: once
d_call: TRBD1
j_call: TRBJ1-1
v_call: TRBV5-1

cdr3_aa: CAWSVADSNQPQHF
cdr3_nt: TGTGCCTGGAGTGTAGCTGATAGCAATCAGCCCCAGCATTTT
clone_size: few
d_call: -
j_call: TRBJ1-5
v_call: TRBV30

cdr3_aa: CASNGQTNTGELFF
cdr3_nt: TGTGCCAGTAACGGACAGACTAACACCGGGGAGCTGTTTTTT
clone_size: -
d_call: -
j_call: TRBJ2-2
v_call: TRBV19

cdr3_aa: CASSAGLAGGEETQYF
cdr3_nt: TGTGCCAGCAGCGCGGGACTAGCGGGGGGGGAAGAGACCCAGTACTTC
clone_size: -
d_call: TRBD2
j_call: TRBJ2-5
v_call: TRBV27

cdr3_aa: CASSAPLMGVSNEKLFF
cdr3_nt: TGTGCCAGCAGCGCGCCCCTCATGGGAGTCTCTAATGAAAAACTGTTTTTT
clone_size: -
d_call: -
j_call: TRBJ1-4
v_call: TRBV5-6

cdr3_aa: CASSYWRTGSNSPLHF
cdr3_nt: TGTGCCAGCAGTTACTGGAGGACAGGGTCTAATTCACCCCTCCACTTT
clone_size: few
d_call: TRBD1
j_call: TRBJ1-6
v_call: TRBV6-5

cdr3_aa: CASSFWRGAFTDTQYF
cdr3_nt: TGTGCCAGCAGTTTTTGGCGGGGGGCCTTCACAGATACGCAGTATTTT
clone_size: -
d_call: TRBD2
j_call: TRBJ2-3
v_call: TRBV27

cdr3_aa: CASRPGLAGGNYNEQFF
cdr3_nt: TGTGCCAGCAGGCCGGGACTAGCGGGGGGGAACTACAATGAGCAGTTCTTC
clone_size: once
d_call: TRBD2
j_call: TRBJ2-1
v_call: TRBV3-1/TRBV3-2

cdr3_aa: CAISDGTGTSEQYF
cdr3_nt: TGTGCCATCAGTGATGGGACAGGGACCTCCGAGCAGTACTTC
clone_size: -
d_call: TRBD1
j_call: TRBJ2-7
v_call: TRBV10-3

cdr3_aa: CASSQRERNTEAFF
cdr3_nt: TGTGCCAGCAGCCAAAGGGAGAGGAACACTGAAGCTTTCTTT
clone_size: -
d_call: -
j_call: TRBJ1-1
v_call: TRBV3-1/TRBV3-2

cdr3_aa: CASSESTQVLTF
cdr3_nt: TGCGCCAGCAGTGAGTCGACTCAAGTCCTGACTTTC
clone_size: -
d_call: -
j_call: TRBJ2-6
v_call: TRBV10-2

cdr3_aa: CASSSSGGSYNSPLHF
cdr3_nt: TGTGCCAGCAGTTCGTCAGGGGGTTCCTATAATTCACCCCTCCACTTT
clone_size: -
d_call: TRBD1
j_call: TRBJ1-6
v_call: TRBV6-2/TRBV6-3

cdr3_aa: CASSHPQGAAEAFF
cdr3_nt: TGTGCCAGCAGCCACCCACAGGGGGCCGCTGAAGCTTTCTTT
clone_size: -
d_call: TRBD1
j_call: TRBJ1-1
v_call: TRBV14

cdr3_aa: CASSFIAQETQYF
cdr3_nt: TGCGCCAGCAGCTTCATAGCTCAAGAGACCCAGTACTTC
clone_size: -
d_call: -
j_call: TRBJ2-5
v_call: TRBV5-1

cdr3_aa: CAIRGQVEGYGYTF
cdr3_nt: TGTGCCATCAGGGGACAGGTGGAGGGCTATGGCTACACCTTC
clone_size: -
d_call: TRBD1
j_call: TRBJ1-2
v_call: TRBV10-3

cdr3_aa: CASSRVPEDTEAFF
cdr3_nt: TGCGCCAGCAGCCGGGTCCCCGAGGACACTGAAGCTTTCTTT
clone_size: once
d_call: -
j_call: TRBJ1-1
v_call: TRBV5-1

cdr3_aa: CASRRTTGFNEKLFF
cdr3_nt: TGCGCCAGCAGACGAACGACAGGGTTCAATGAAAAACTGTTTTTT
clone_size: -
d_call: TRBD1
j_call: TRBJ1-4
v_call: TRBV5-1

cdr3_aa: CASSLGGGGPDTQYF
cdr3_nt: TGTGCCAGCAGCTTGGGAGGCGGGGGGCCAGATACGCAGTATTTT
clone_size: -
d_call: TRBD2
j_call: TRBJ2-3
v_call: TRBV5-6

cdr3_aa: CASSPGLQGHEQYF
cdr3_nt: TGCGCCAGCAGCCCCGGTTTGCAGGGCCACGAGCAGTACTTC
clone_size: -
d_call: -
j_call: TRBJ2-7
v_call: TRBV5-1

cdr3_aa: CAWRSGGAYGYTF
cdr3_nt: TGTGCCTGGAGGTCAGGAGGGGCCTATGGCTACACCTTC
clone_size: once
d_call: -
j_call: TRBJ1-2
v_call: TRBV30

cdr3_aa: CSVEGTGVGNQPQHF
cdr3_nt: TGCAGCGTTGAAGGGACAGGGGTTGGCAATCAGCCCCAGCATTTT
clone_size: -
d_call: TRBD1
j_call: TRBJ1-5
v_call: TRBV29-1

cdr3_aa: CASTPLSGSLGTEAFF
cdr3_nt: TGTGCCAGCACCCCCCTCTCGGGGTCCCTGGGGACTGAAGCTTTCTTT
clone_size: -
d_call: -
j_call: TRBJ1-1
v_call: TRBV27